This note documents a single TCR beta chain sequence. The antigen is not known. TCRdb's table, derived via immunoSEQ multiplex PCR, lists solely in-frame clones and lacks some. The table lists under 200,000 clones, approximately 92% of them singletons. The record originates from a study of T cell responses to AZD1222 COVID-19 vaccine. Germline CDR1 and CDR2: MNHEY and SVGEGT. The CDR3 is 14 residues long. V was clipped by 5 bases and J by 8 bases; unmatched bases: 8. Study results and caveats: AZD1222 recipients seropositive at baseline numbered only 5 to 7.

The TCR comes from an adult who received the MenACWY meningococcal vaccine as a control. The input for sequencing was peripheral blood, taken 28 days after the second dose of the MenACWY control vaccine. The chain links TRBV6-2 or TRBV6-3 to TRBJ1-5; 8 bases fit TRBD1. In DNA form, the CDR3 reads TGTGCCAGCAGTATCGGGACAGGAAGAGAGCCCCAGCATTTT. Its protein is CASSIGTGREPQHF.